Below, one TCR beta chain is given with its context. Antigen: not known. The data originate from a study of shared clonotypes between healthy human individuals. Findings and limits, study-wide: Limitation of the genetic and exposure-history diversity represented came from the few donors.

Naive CD4+ cells were CD45RA-selected; the remaining cells were memory. The CDR3 runs to 14 residues. V was cut by 6 bases and J by 2 bases, with 10 bases left in between. Germline V gives CDR1 SGHAT, CDR2 FQNNGV. A deep-level run was used for the assay. Here immunoSEQ multiplex PCR was the method, and the copy in TCRdb shows in-frame clones only, minus some. The sample has over a million clones; over 95% are singletons. What was sequenced was naive CD4+ T cells sorted from blood. Subset defined: CD45RA+ positively selected. The sequence derives from a man aged 25-45 years in good health. The chain links TRBV11-2 to TRBJ2-2; D is perhaps TRBD2 (5 bases). The chain's CDR3 is CASSSGSNTGELFF. DNA for the CDR3: TGTGCCAGCAGTTCGGGATCAAACACCGGGGAGCTGTTTTTT. The variable domain in full, with the rest retrieved from reference TRBV11-2 and TRBJ2-2, is EAGVAQSPRYKIIEKRQSVAFWCNPISGHATLYWYQQILGQGPKLLIQFQNNGVVDDSQLPKDRFSAERLKGVDSTLKIQPAKLEDSAVYLCASSSGSNTGELFFGEGSRLTVL.